The 9 T cell receptor beta chains presented below share a single source sample, sequenced in a study of shared clonotypes between healthy human individuals. The protocol was immunoSEQ multiplex PCR, while the TCRdb copy is restricted to in-frame clones and leaves out a portion. Of more than 2,000,000 clones in the sample, over 90% are singletons; the top ten hold 0.35% to 0.5%. Material: naive CD4+ T cells from PBMCs. Subset given: CD45RA+ positively selected. The receptors shown here come from a young man in good health. Some clones in this sample may be carry-over from other donors' samples.

The CDR3 reads CASDGSYEQYF. The DNA for the CDR3 is TGTGCCAGCGACGGATCCTACGAGCAGTACTTC. The V and J genes are TRBV28 and TRBJ2-7, with no clear D. CDR1 and CDR2 (germline): MDHEN, SYDVKM. V shed 8 bases and J shed 1 base, with 6 bases lying between them. The CDR3 runs 11 residues.

This clone occurred once. The rearrangement links TRBV29-1 to TRBJ2-4; no clear D. CDR1 and CDR2 from the germline V gene are SQVTM and ANQGSEA. CDR3 length: 13 amino acids. Trimming cost V 6 bases and J 1 base, with 10 bases left between them. CDR3 bases: TGCAGCGTCGCAGAGGTCGCCAAAAACATTCAGTACTTC. Its translation is CSVAEVAKNIQYF.

This clone appeared once. The chain has TRBV4-1 and TRBJ1-4; tentatively, D is TRBD1 (5 bases). CDR3 length equals 18 residues. V was clipped by 0 bases and J by 0 bases, with 14 bases between them. Germline CDR1 is MGHRA and CDR2 is YSYEKL. This chain's CDR3 is CASSQDVRQSATNEKLFF. CDR3 coding DNA: TGCGCCAGCAGCCAAGATGTGAGACAGAGTGCAACTAATGAAAAACTGTTTTTT.

Turning to this clone: The sample carries other DNA sequences with the same CDR3. The chain carries TRBV9 and TRBJ1-2; TRBD1 matches at 10 bases. CDR3 size: 14 residues. The junction had 2 bases not matched to a gene; V was cut back by 4 bases and J by 2 bases. From germline, CDR1 is SGDLS and CDR2 YYNGEE. CDR3 sequence: CASSRGQGNYGYTF. The CDR3 bases are TGTGCCAGCAGCCGGGGACAGGGGAACTATGGCTACACCTTC.

CDR3: CASSESRWDSQDTQYF. The DNA for the CDR3 is TGTGCCAGCAGTGAATCCCGATGGGACAGCCAGGATACGCAGTATTTT. The chain has TRBV6-1 and TRBJ2-3; 7 nucleotides match TRBD1. CDR1 is MNHNS, CDR2 SASEGT, per germline. Unmatched junction bases numbered 11, after V lost 2 bases and J lost 6 bases. The CDR3 consists of 16 residues.

The chain recombines TRBV29-1 with TRBJ2-1, with D possibly matching TRBD2 (6 bases). Trimming cost V 4 bases and J 4 bases, with 11 bases left between them. CDR1 is SQVTM, CDR2 ANQGSEA, per germline. This CDR3 has 13 amino acids. The CDR3 is CSVGGRQYNEQFF. The CDR3 nucleotides are TGCAGCGTTGGGGGGAGGCAATACAATGAGCAGTTCTTC.

The rearrangement joins TRBV5-1 to TRBJ2-2; 12 bases are a match to TRBD2. The CDR3 loop spans 17 amino acids. CDR1 is SGHRS, CDR2 YFSETQ, per germline. V lost 0 bases to trimming and J lost 5 bases; unmatched junction nucleotides: 5. CDR3 nucleotides: TGCGCCAGCAGCTTGGTGGCTAGCGGGAGGGGAACCGGGGAGCTGTTTTTT. Amino acid sequence: CASSLVASGRGTGELFF.

This clone was seen a single time. The chain has TRBV28 and TRBJ2-4; D perhaps matches TRBD2 (5 bases). Germline values: CDR1 MDHEN, CDR2 SYDVKM. Trimming took off 8 bases at V and 0 bases at J, with 8 bases between the two ends. The length of the CDR3 is 13 residues. The chain's CDR3 is CASRGLAKNIQYF. The CDR3, as DNA: TGTGCCAGCCGGGGTCTAGCCAAAAACATTCAGTACTTC. The complete variable domain, with remaining parts taken from reference TRBV28 and TRBJ2-4, reads DVKVTQSSRYLVKRTGEKVFLECVQDMDHENMFWYRQDPGLGLRLIYFSYDVKMKEKGDIPEGYSVSREKKERFSLILESASTNQTSMYLCASRGLAKNIQYFGAGTRLSVL.

As to this clone: A read error may account for a junction end that differs from germline. The CDR3 spells CASSYGQGEDF. The CDR3 bases are TGTGCCAGCAGCTACGGACAGGGTGAGGATTTT. The V and J genes are TRBV7-8 and TRBJ1-5, with 8 bases fitting TRBD1. The germline gives CDR1 SGHVS, CDR2 FQNEAQ. The CDR3 covers 11 residues.